The present TCR beta chain was sequenced within a study of post-analysis software for immune sequencing data. Study information: Disease trajectories encompassed relapsing-remitting, secondary progressive and progressive-relapsing multiple sclerosis.

Study observations and caveats: When the samples were clustered directly with F measure, those that had been prepared in the same batch showed strong co-clustering. Multiple sclerosis patients showed significantly lower normalized Chao1 diversity than controls did.

The TCR beta cDNA libraries carried unique molecular identifiers. T cells numbering about 0.95 to 11 million gave rise to a few hundred thousand cDNA molecules. TCRdb re-derived calls from the PCR reads in MiXCR, one entry per CDR3 protein. The table includes 750,000 to 950,000 distinct CDR3 sequences, 53% detected once. To note about this clonotype: No antigen is known for it.

The sequenced sample was blood. The sequence was obtained from a girl aged 5 to 17 with multiple sclerosis.

CDR3: CASSPGVRTEAFF. The CDR3 bases are TGTGCCAGCTCCCCAGGGGTTAGGACTGAAGCTTTCTTT. The chain is built from TRBV2 and TRBJ1-1; maybe TRBD1 (6 bases). Germline CDR1 and CDR2: SNHLY and FYNNEI. Deletions cut 8 bases from V and 5 bases from J, with 15 bases between. This CDR3 spans 13 amino acids.